This is a list of T cell receptor beta chains from one sample in a study of blood T cells in healthy people across ages. TCRdb reprocessed the 5' RACE reads with MiXCR, giving one entry per CDR3 protein. Of nearly 800,000 distinct CDR3 sequences listed, roughly 25% are singletons. The data also belong to a second study, concerning T cells of mothers and their children.

Material: blood. All receptors derive from a boy aged 10-17 years in good health. Both conserved end residues are part of each CDR3. A D gene is named only where the DNA matches it firmly. Expanded clones get a size class; other rows say once, few or many, or leave the size out.

d_call,clone_size,j_call,v_call,cdr3_nt,cdr3_aa
TRBD1,few,TRBJ2-5,TRBV12-3/TRBV12-4,TGTGCCAGCAGTCTAACAGGGGGCTACGAGACCCAGTACTTC,CASSLTGGYETQYF
NA,NA,TRBJ2-5,TRBV24-1,TGTGCCACCAGTGATCCTGACAGGGAGGGGGTCCAGTACTTC,CATSDPDREGVQYF
TRBD2,few,TRBJ2-1,TRBV28,TGTGCCAGCAGTTCCTATATGGGGACTAGCGGGGGTAATGAGCAGTTCTTC,CASSSYMGTSGGNEQFF
NA,many,TRBJ2-7,TRBV7-8,TGTGCCAGCAGCCTCGTGGCGGGAAGGGACGAGCAGTACTTC,CASSLVAGRDEQYF
NA,few,TRBJ1-1,TRBV27,TGTGCCAGCAGTGACCCGGACGCAATGAACACTGAAGCTTTCTTT,CASSDPDAMNTEAFF
NA,NA,TRBJ2-1,TRBV27,TGTGCCAGCAGCGGGACTCCGTACAATGAGCAGTTCTTC,CASSGTPYNEQFF
NA,many,TRBJ1-1,TRBV18,TGTGCCAGCTCACCAGGACCGATGAACACTGAAGCTTTCTTT,CASSPGPMNTEAFF
TRBD1,NA,TRBJ2-4,TRBV29-1,TGCAGCGTTCATACCGGGACAGAAAACATTCAGTACTTC,CSVHTGTENIQYF
TRBD2,NA,TRBJ2-7,TRBV18,TGTGCCAGCTCACCAATGGCTAGCGGAGAGAGCTCCTACGAGCAGTACTTC,CASSPMASGESSYEQYF
NA,few,TRBJ2-1,TRBV10-3,TGTGCCACTAGTAGCAACAATGAGCAGTTCTTC,CATSSNNEQFF
NA,NA,TRBJ1-4,TRBV4-3,TGCGCCAGCAGCCAAGATCGTTCGAGGGCTAATGAAAAACTGTTTTTT,CASSQDRSRANEKLFF
NA,NA,TRBJ2-5,TRBV29-1,TGCAGCGTTGCTAGGGGGGTTGGGGAGACCCAGTACTTC,CSVARGVGETQYF
NA,many,TRBJ1-4,TRBV28,TGTGCCAGCAGTTTTTGGTTAGAGGGAACTAATGAAAAACTGTTTTTT,CASSFWLEGTNEKLFF
NA,few,TRBJ2-1,TRBV14,TGTGCCAGCACCCCTCGCGGGAACAATGAGCAGTTCTTC,CASTPRGNNEQFF
NA,NA,TRBJ2-3,TRBV20-1,TGCAGTGCTAGAGGACGGGAATGGTACACAGATACGCAGTATTTT,CSARGREWYTDTQYF
NA,NA,TRBJ1-3,TRBV25-1,TGTGCCAGCAGTGTTGCAGGATCTGGAAACACCATATATTTT,CASSVAGSGNTIYF
NA,NA,TRBJ1-1,TRBV9,TGTGCCAGCAGCGCAGTCCCGAACACTGAAGCTTTCTTT,CASSAVPNTEAFF
TRBD1,few,TRBJ2-5,TRBV28,TGTGCCAGCAGTGGGGCCGGGACAGGGCAAGAGACCCAGTACTTC,CASSGAGTGQETQYF
TRBD1,NA,TRBJ1-3,TRBV18,TGTGCCAGCTCACCTTACGGGACAGGGGACACCATATATTTT,CASSPYGTGDTIYF
TRBD1,once,TRBJ1-2,TRBV5-1,TGCGCCAGCAGCTTGCGGGACAGGGCCCCGGATGGCTACACCTTC,CASSLRDRAPDGYTF
NA,few,TRBJ2-7,TRBV6-5,TGTGCCAGCAGCTCCCCCCGGGCTAAGCTGTACGAGCAGTACTTC,CASSSPRAKLYEQYF
NA,NA,TRBJ2-7,TRBV4-3,TGCGCCAGCAGCCTCGGGAGAGCTCCCTACGAGCAGTACTTC,CASSLGRAPYEQYF
NA,NA,TRBJ1-1,TRBV2,TGTGCCAGCGGTTTTGGTGAAACTTTCTTT,CASGFGETFF